The present T cell receptor beta chain was sequenced within a study of T cell responses to AZD1222 COVID-19 vaccine. Produced via immunoSEQ multiplex PCR; TCRdb's table is partial and in-frame only. The sample includes tens of thousands of clones, approximately 89% seen only once; the top ten take about 2.2%. The germline CDR1 and CDR2 sequences are SGHRS and YFSETQ. The CDR3 covers 16 residues. The trim removed 4 bases at V and 3 bases at J, leaving 12 bases unmatched. The genes are TRBV5-1 and TRBJ2-7; 8 bases match TRBD2. This receptor was obtained from an adult in good health. Material: peripheral blood, obtained on day 0 of AZD1222 vaccination. The CDR3 DNA sequence: TGCGCCAGCAGCCCTAAGGTACGGGAGGGAAGCTACGAGCAGTACTTC. As protein: CASSPKVREGSYEQYF.